These T cell receptor beta chains were read from a single sample in a study of blood T cell repertoires in COVID-19. Produced via immunoSEQ multiplex PCR; TCRdb's table is partial and in-frame only. The data show hundreds of thousands of clones, less than 90% seen once. The specimen sequenced was peripheral blood. The origin of the receptors is a man aged 35 to 55 with acute or convalescent COVID-19. The CDR3 runs from the conserved cysteine through the conserved F or W.

TRBV28 CASSLFGGRDENEQFF
TRBV18 CASSPPTGQADFF
TRBV7-9 CASSGDRSIDSYNSPLHF
TRBV6-5 CASRGDRNTEAFF
TRBV7-8 CASSQQGTGELFF
TRBV29-1 CSVVWTGDITDTQYF
TRBV28 CASSLEAEETQYF
TRBV20-1 CSASPGLVNEQFF
TRBV24-1 CATPYPYANEKLFF
TRBV19 CASTSSAGWTGELFF
TRBV30 CAWTPGRPLGNEQFF
TRBV7-2 CASSSIRQSGIAYEQYF
TRBV7-9 CASSLSIGQGMDTQYF
TRBV6-5 CASSNRLAHQETQYF
TRBV14 CASSQPSRETQYF
TRBV4-3 CASSQDGGRGGGSYEQYF
TRBV2 CASSASRTASEAFF
TRBV5-5 CASSRLAANTGELFF
TRBV9 CASQRESLDTQYF
TRBV11-2 CASSPSGITKQYF
TRBV2 CASSEMGQSNEKLFF
TRBV30 CAWSGGGNSNQPQHF
TRBV18 CASSPPEVSYEQYF
TRBV5-1 CASSFGTGGYEQFF
TRBV7-8 CASSYMPGGPGELFF
TRBV2 CASSEAQGNNQPQHF
TRBV6-5 CASSYSTGGLGGYTF
TRBV9 CASSPRLSSTDTQYF
TRBV28 CASSPSLAGTSYEQYF
TRBV27 CASSLIGRQGYEQYF